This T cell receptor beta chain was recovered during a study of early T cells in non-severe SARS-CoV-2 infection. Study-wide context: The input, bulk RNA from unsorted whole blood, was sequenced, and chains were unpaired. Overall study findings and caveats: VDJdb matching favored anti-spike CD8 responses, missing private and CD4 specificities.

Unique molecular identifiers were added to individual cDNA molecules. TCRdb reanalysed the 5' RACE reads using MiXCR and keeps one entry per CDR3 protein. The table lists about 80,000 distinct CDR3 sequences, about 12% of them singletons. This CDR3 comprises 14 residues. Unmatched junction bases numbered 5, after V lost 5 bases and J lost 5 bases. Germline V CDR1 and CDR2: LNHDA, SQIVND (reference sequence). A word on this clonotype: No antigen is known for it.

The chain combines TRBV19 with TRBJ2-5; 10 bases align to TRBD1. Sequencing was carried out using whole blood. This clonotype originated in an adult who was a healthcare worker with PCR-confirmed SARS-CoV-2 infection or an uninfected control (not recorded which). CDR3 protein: CASSSGQGVETQYF. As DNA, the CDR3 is TGTGCCAGTAGTTCTGGACAGGGGGTTGAGACCCAGTACTTC.